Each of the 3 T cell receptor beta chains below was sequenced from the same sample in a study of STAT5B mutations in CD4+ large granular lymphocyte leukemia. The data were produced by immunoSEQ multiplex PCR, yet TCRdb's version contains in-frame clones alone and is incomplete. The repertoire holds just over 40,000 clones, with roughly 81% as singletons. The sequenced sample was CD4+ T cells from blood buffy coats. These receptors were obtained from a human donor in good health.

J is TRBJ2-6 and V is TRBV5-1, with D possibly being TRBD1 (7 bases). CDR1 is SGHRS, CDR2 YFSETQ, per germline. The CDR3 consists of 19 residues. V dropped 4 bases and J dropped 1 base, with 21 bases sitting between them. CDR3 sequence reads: CASSPGRTGVQSGANVLTF. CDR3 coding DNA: TGCGCCAGCAGCCCTGGGAGGACAGGTGTGCAATCTGGGGCCAACGTCCTGACTTTC.

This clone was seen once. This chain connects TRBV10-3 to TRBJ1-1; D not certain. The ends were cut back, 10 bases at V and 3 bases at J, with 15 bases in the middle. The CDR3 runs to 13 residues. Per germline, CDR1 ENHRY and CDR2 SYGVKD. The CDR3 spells CATRAAADTEAFF. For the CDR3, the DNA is TGTGCCACCCGCGCAGCGGCGGACACTGAAGCTTTCTTT.

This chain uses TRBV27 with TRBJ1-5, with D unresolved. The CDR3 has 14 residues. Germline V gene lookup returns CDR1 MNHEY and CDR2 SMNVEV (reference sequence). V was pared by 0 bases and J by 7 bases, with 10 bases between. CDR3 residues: CASSLSMSEQPQHF. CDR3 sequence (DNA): TGTGCCAGCAGTTTATCGATGAGTGAGCAGCCCCAGCATTTT.